The clone carrying this T cell receptor beta chain has a single count. This sample stems from a study of blood T cell repertoires in COVID-19. For the study at large: The United States, Italy and Spain provided the acute and convalescent COVID-19 samples.

The CDR3 is 14 residues long. V was clipped by 7 bases and J by 2 bases, with 9 bases between them. Germline loops: CDR1 SGHVS, CDR2 FQNEAQ. Symptom resolution, clearance, or two negative PCRs marked the recovered donors of Cohort 3. Original processing methods: Reference gene primer amplification gave nucleated cell count estimates. Measured with immunoSEQ multiplex PCR; TCRdb has only the in-frame clones, and not every one. V, J and clone size are taken as reported in that table, and D and trimming were inferred from the DNA itself. The sample includes almost 500,000 clones, approximately 86% seen only once; the top ten take around 8%.

Sequenced: PBMCs or T cells enriched from blood (not recorded which). This receptor was taken from a woman in her sixties who had recovered from COVID-19. The rearrangement joins TRBV7-8 to TRBJ2-6; D gene unclear. The CDR3 sequence: CASKSVTGANVLTF. The CDR3 nucleotides are TGTGCCAGCAAAAGCGTCACTGGGGCCAACGTCCTGACTTTC.